This entry lists 21 T cell receptor beta chains sequenced from one sample in a study of cytomegalovirus exposure and HLA in healthy donors. 60 Vbeta and 13 Jbeta primers were used in PCR. The assay was immunoSEQ multiplex PCR, and TCRdb's table has in-frame clones only and misses some. The profile covers roughly 250,000 clones, with roughly two thirds appearing a single time and over 2% taken by the ten largest. Sample: PBMCs. Receptors were obtained from a female donor in good health and CMV-seronegative.

A remark on this clone: The germline gene is not matched at one end of the junction; a read error may be the cause. The chain combines TRBV7-9 with TRBJ2-5, with 8 bases identical to TRBD1. Germline assignment: CDR1 SEHNR and CDR2 FQNEAQ (reference sequence). The CDR3 is 13 amino acids. CDR3 residues: CSSSARQGKTQYF. In DNA form, the CDR3 reads TGTTCCAGCAGCGCCCGACAGGGGAAGACCCAGTACTTC. Looking up the rest from reference TRBV7-9 and TRBJ2-5 gives the full variable domain: DTGVSQNPRHKITKRGQNVTFRCDPISEHNRLYWYRQTLGQGPEFLTYFQNEAQLEKSRLLSDRFSAERPKGSFSTLEIQRTEQGDSAMYLCSSSARQGKTQYFGPGTRLLVL.

The rearrangement joins TRBV19 to TRBJ1-4; 9 bases line up with TRBD1. The ends lost 7 bases at V and 7 bases at J; junction bases unmatched: 13. CDR1 is LNHDA, CDR2 SQIVND, per germline (reference sequence). The CDR3 spans 16 residues. The CDR3 loop is CASNQMGTGRGEKLFF. Here the CDR3 DNA reads TGTGCCAGTAACCAGATGGGGACAGGGCGAGGTGAAAAACTGTTTTTT. Supplemented by reference TRBV19 and TRBJ1-4, the full variable domain reads DGGITQSPKYLFRKEGQNVTLSCEQNLNHDAMYWYRQDPGQGLRLIYYSQIVNDFQKGDIAEGYSVSREKKESFPLTVTSAQKNPTAFYLCASNQMGTGRGEKLFFGSGTQLSVL.

This clone was detected a few times. The rearrangement links TRBV10-3 to TRBJ1-5; possibly TRBD1 for D (6 bases). The V gene's germline CDR1 is ENHRY and CDR2 SYGVKD. This CDR3 spans 12 amino acids. Trimming shortened V by 4 bases and J by 7 bases, and 8 bases separated the two germline ends. CDR3: CAISAGQQPQHF. The CDR3, as DNA: TGTGCCATCAGTGCCGGACAGCAGCCCCAGCATTTT.

This clone appeared a single time. The rearrangement links TRBV28 to TRBJ1-1; D gene ambiguous. Germline V gives CDR1 MDHEN, CDR2 SYDVKM. V lost 4 bases and J lost 2, with 8 bases in between. CDR3 length equals 13 residues. The CDR3 reads CASSWTGNTEAFF. The CDR3 DNA reads as TGTGCCAGCAGTTGGACGGGAAACACTGAAGCTTTCTTT.

The rearrangement uses TRBV13 and TRBJ2-1, with TRBD2 matching over 8 bases. V was pared by 2 bases and J by 3 bases, with 9 bases of the junction left unmatched. This CDR3 comprises 17 residues. The germline V gene has CDR1 PRHDT and CDR2 FYEKMQ (reference sequence). This CDR3 reads CASSLLGAGGIYNEQFF. In DNA, the CDR3 is TGTGCCAGCAGCTTACTTGGGGCGGGAGGTATCTACAATGAGCAGTTCTTC.

This rearrangement joins TRBV19 to TRBJ2-7; weak D call: TRBD1 (5 bases). Germline V lookup: CDR1 LNHDA, CDR2 SQIVND (reference sequence). Trimming removed 1 base from V and 4 bases from J, with 8 bases in between. This CDR3 region has 13 residues. CDR3 DNA: TGTGCCAGTAGTATAGGGACACCGTACGAGCAGTACTTC. This encodes CASSIGTPYEQYF. Complete variable domain (other parts from reference TRBV19 and TRBJ2-7): DGGITQSPKYLFRKEGQNVTLSCEQNLNHDAMYWYRQDPGQGLRLIYYSQIVNDFQKGDIAEGYSVSREKKESFPLTVTSAQKNPTAFYLCASSIGTPYEQYFGPGTRLTVT.

The chain employs TRBV6-5 and TRBJ2-1; D unclear. Germline CDR1 MNHEY, CDR2 SVGAGI. With 10 bases removed from V and 4 bases from J, the gap between germline ends came to 8 bases. The CDR3 is made up of 11 amino acids. The CDR3 nucleotides read TGTGCCACCTCCCTGTACAATGAGCAGTTCTTC. It specifies CATSLYNEQFF.

In this sample, this clone turned up once. This rearrangement joins TRBV5-1 to TRBJ2-1; D might be TRBD1 (6 bases). The V end lost 0 bases, the J end lost 6 bases, and 10 bases lay between the germline ends. The germline gives CDR1 SGHRS, CDR2 YFSETQ. This CDR3 contains 14 residues. The CDR3, as DNA: TGCGCCAGCAGCTTGGTACAGGGTCTCAATGAGCAGTTCTTC. It yields the protein CASSLVQGLNEQFF.

Regarding this clone: Compared with germline, one end of the junction differs, possibly owing to a read error. The rearrangement links TRBV7-9 to TRBJ1-2, with D possibly matching TRBD1 (5 bases). The CDR3 extends over 14 amino acids. Germline CDR1 is SEHNR and CDR2 is FQNEAQ (reference sequence). The CDR3 sequence: CSSSLMTANYGYTF. CDR3 in DNA: TGTTCCAGCAGCTTAATGACAGCCAACTATGGCTACACCTTC. Full variable domain (rest looked up from reference TRBV7-9 and TRBJ1-2): DTGVSQNPRHKITKRGQNVTFRCDPISEHNRLYWYRQTLGQGPEFLTYFQNEAQLEKSRLLSDRFSAERPKGSFSTLEIQRTEQGDSAMYLCSSSLMTANYGYTFGSGTRLTVV.

The rearrangement links TRBV12-5 to TRBJ2-7, with 7 bases aligning to TRBD2. The CDR3 sequence is 11 residues long. Germline CDR1 LGHNT, CDR2 FRNRAP. Here the CDR3 DNA reads TGTGCCCCTCGTCGGGGGGACGAGCAGTACTTC. Protein sequence: CAPRRGDEQYF.

The J gene is TRBJ2-7, the V gene TRBV19; 7 bases are shared with TRBD1. Germline loops: CDR1 LNHDA, CDR2 SQIVND (reference sequence). This CDR3 has 16 residues. After removal of 4 bases from V and 3 bases from J, the junction contained 12 bases not matched to a gene. CDR3: CASSTLAGDSHYEQYF. In DNA form, the CDR3 reads TGTGCCAGTAGTACCTTGGCAGGGGACAGTCACTACGAGCAGTACTTC.

This clone has only one observation. The chain has TRBV27 and TRBJ2-5; no firm D call. The J call may not be correct, given that the DNA end is closer to TRBJ2-7. CDR3 size: 14 residues. The germline gives CDR1 MNHEY, CDR2 SMNVEV (reference sequence). The CDR3 coding sequence is TGTGCCAGCACCTCCCTGCGCGGAAACTACGAGCAGTACTTC. This encodes CASTSLRGNYEQYF.

This chain uses TRBV7-9 with TRBJ1-1; TRBD1 matches 8 bases. Germline assignment: CDR1 SEHNR and CDR2 FQNEAQ (reference sequence). CDR3 length: 16 amino acids. V was pared by 5 bases and J by 0 bases, with 8 bases of the junction left unmatched. Here the CDR3 reads CASSPRTGRMNTEAFF. Here the CDR3 DNA reads TGTGCCAGCAGCCCAAGGACAGGGCGCATGAACACTGAAGCTTTCTTT.

This clone was recorded a few times. Additional DNA sequences in this sample encode the identical CDR3. The chain employs TRBV15 and TRBJ2-7; no firm D call. V was pared by 0 bases and J by 4 bases, with 10 bases between. Germline lookup yields CDR1 LNHNV and CDR2 YYDKDF (reference sequence). The length of the CDR3 is 14 residues. The CDR3 is CATSRDPGGYEQYF. The CDR3 coding sequence is TGTGCCACCAGCAGAGATCCTGGCGGTTACGAGCAGTACTTC.

This clone is a singleton in its sample. The chain employs TRBV5-1 and TRBJ1-5, with 8 bases identical to TRBD1. Germline CDR1 reads SGHRS; CDR2 reads YFSETQ. This CDR3 region has 13 residues. V shed 4 bases and J 6 bases; nucleotides not matched to a gene: 3. As DNA, the CDR3 is TGCGCCAGCAGCCCAGGGGGCGGTCAGCCCCAGCATTTT. Its protein is CASSPGGGQPQHF.

This clone turned up a few times. Other DNA variants within this sample encode the same CDR3. This chain connects TRBV7-2 to TRBJ2-7; TRBD2 agrees at 14 bases. Germline V lookup: CDR1 SGHTA, CDR2 FQGNSA. This CDR3 is built from 15 residues. Trimming removed 5 bases from V and 3 bases from J; junction bases left unmatched: 3. The CDR3 DNA reads TGTGCCAGCAGCCTCGGACTAGCGGGAGGCTACGAGCAGTACTTC. This sequence encodes CASSLGLAGGYEQYF.

V usage is TRBV7-9 and J usage is TRBJ1-2; TRBD1 aligns across 8 bases. The V and J ends lost 1 base and 7 bases, in that order; junction bases with no gene match: 8. The length of the CDR3 is 15 residues. Germline loops: CDR1 SEHNR, CDR2 FQNEAQ (reference sequence). The CDR3 DNA follows: TGTGCCAGCAGCTTAGGCCAGGGGGCCGGGTTTGGCTACACCTTC. It codes for CASSLGQGAGFGYTF.

The CDR3 sequence is CASESGQGLNEQYF. In DNA form, the CDR3 reads TGTGCCTCAGAATCGGGACAGGGACTCAACGAGCAGTACTTC. This sequence joins TRBV30 and TRBJ2-7; 9 nucleotides align to TRBD1. The trim removed 7 bases at V and 5 bases at J, leaving 12 bases unmatched. This CDR3 is 14 amino acids long. From germline, CDR1 is GTSNPN and CDR2 SVGIG (reference sequence).

The rearrangement links TRBV11-3 to TRBJ1-1, with TRBD1 identical over 8 bases. J gave up 9 bases and V 1 base, and 1 base lay outside the gene matches. The CDR3 is 12 amino acids. Germline V gives CDR1 SGHNT, CDR2 YENEEA. CDR3: CASSLGTGKAFF. DNA of the CDR3: TGTGCCAGCAGCTTAGGGACAGGGAAAGCTTTCTTT.

For this clone: Other DNA sequences in this sample translate to the same CDR3. The chain uses TRBV5-4 and TRBJ2-1; tentatively, D is TRBD2 (5 bases). Germline assignment: CDR1 SGHNT and CDR2 YYREEE (reference sequence). This CDR3 comprises 15 residues. With 4 bases removed from V and 0 bases from J, the gap between germline ends came to 11 bases. The CDR3 region has the DNA TGTGCCAGCAGCCCGGGTGGGAGCTCCTACAATGAGCAGTTCTTC. Amino acids: CASSPGGSSYNEQFF.

The J gene is TRBJ2-2, the V gene TRBV5-1; 8 bases map to TRBD2. The CDR3 covers 15 residues. Trimming removed 4 bases from V and 0 bases from J; junction bases left unmatched: 2. The germline V gene encodes CDR1 SGHRS and CDR2 YFSETQ. This CDR3 is CASSAGLANTGELFF. CDR3 in DNA: TGCGCCAGCAGCGCGGGACTAGCGAACACCGGGGAGCTGTTTTTT.